Listed below are T cell receptor beta chains from one sample, sequenced in a study of shared clonotypes between healthy human individuals. Assay used: immunoSEQ multiplex PCR; TCRdb lists only in-frame clones, some missing. The table shows hundreds of thousands of clones, with roughly 96% occurring only once. Sequenced: naive CD8+ T cells sorted from blood. Receptors were obtained from a woman under 40 in good health. Each CDR3 is given with its conserved first and last residue. A D gene is named only where the DNA matches it firmly. Clone size appears in some rows only: once, few, many, or a class for an expanded clone.

>TRBJ2-5|NA|NA|TRBV19
CASSMTYGIDQETQYF
TGTGCCAGTAGTATGACCTATGGGATAGATCAAGAGACCCAGTACTTC
>TRBJ2-1|NA|NA|TRBV6-1
CASSGGTQGNEQFF
TGTGCCAGCAGTGGCGGGACTCAGGGCAATGAGCAGTTCTTC
>TRBJ2-1|NA|NA|TRBV5-4
CASSLEAEQFF
TGTGCCAGCAGCTTGGAGGCCGAGCAGTTCTTC
>TRBJ2-5|NA|NA|TRBV29-1
CSVGGTQYF
TGCAGCGTTGGAGGGACCCAGTACTTC
>TRBJ1-4|NA|NA|TRBV2
CASSAPFEEKLFF
TGTGCCAGCAGTGCCCCTTTCGAGGAAAAACTGTTTTTT
>TRBJ2-4|NA|TRBD1|TRBV5-5
CASSLGTGKYF
TGTGCCAGCAGCTTGGGGACAGGGAAGTACTTC
>TRBJ2-7|NA|NA|TRBV11-2
CASSPAGEQYF
TGTGCCAGCAGCCCCGCAGGCGAGCAGTACTTC
>TRBJ1-1|once|TRBD1|TRBV11-3
CASSSGQGVTEAFF
TGTGCCAGCAGCTCCGGACAGGGAGTCACTGAAGCTTTCTTT
>TRBJ2-7|NA|NA|TRBV30
CAWSYTSYEQYF
TGTGCCTGGAGTTATACATCCTACGAGCAGTACTTC
>TRBJ2-2|NA|TRBD2|TRBV5-1
CASSWGLAGFNTGELFF
TGCGCCAGCAGCTGGGGACTAGCGGGATTTAACACCGGGGAGCTGTTTTTT
>TRBJ2-1|NA|NA|TRBV15
CATSRDGSAYNEQFF
TGTGCCACCAGCAGAGATGGTAGCGCCTACAATGAGCAGTTCTTC
>TRBJ2-1|NA|NA|TRBV19
CASTGGIYNEQFF
TGTGCCAGTACAGGCGGGATTTACAATGAGCAGTTCTTC
>TRBJ1-4|NA|NA|TRBV4-2
CASSQEWAGNGGEKLFF
TGTGCCAGCAGCCAAGAGTGGGCGGGGAATGGGGGTGAAAAACTGTTTTTT
>TRBJ2-6|NA|NA|TRBV2
CASRPLPGTVSSGANVLTF
TGTGCCAGCAGACCCCTCCCAGGGACGGTTAGCTCTGGGGCCAACGTCCTGACTTTC
>TRBJ1-4|NA|NA|TRBV14
CASSHVRGPNEKLFF
TGTGCCAGCAGCCATGTGCGAGGGCCCAATGAAAAACTGTTTTTT
>TRBJ1-1|once|NA|TRBV15
CATSSTGPEAFF
TGTGCCACCAGCTCCACGGGCCCTGAAGCTTTCTTT
>TRBJ2-7|NA|NA|TRBV28
CASSFSGPFGREQYF
TGTGCCAGCAGTTTTAGCGGTCCGTTTGGTCGCGAGCAGTACTTC
>TRBJ2-2|NA|TRBD2|TRBV27
CASSIRTSGSTGELFF
TGTGCCAGCAGTATTCGGACTAGCGGGAGCACCGGGGAGCTGTTTTTT
>TRBJ2-3|NA|NA|TRBV5-6
CASSLTTTDTQYF
TGTGCCAGCAGCTTGACTACCACAGATACGCAGTATTTT
>TRBJ2-7|NA|NA|TRBV14
CASSQDLWDPYEQYF
TGTGCCAGCAGCCAAGATCTTTGGGATCCCTACGAGCAGTACTTC
>TRBJ2-7|NA|NA|TRBV6-5
CASSYIRTYEQYF
TGTGCCAGCAGTTACATCAGGACCTACGAGCAGTACTTC
>TRBJ2-7|NA|NA|TRBV28
CASAPSQRQVYEQYF
TGTGCCAGCGCACCCTCCCAGAGACAAGTATACGAGCAGTACTTC
>TRBJ1-6|NA|NA|TRBV7-9
CASSGGALHF
TGTGCCAGCAGCGGGGGTGCTCTCCACTTT
>TRBJ1-5|NA|TRBD1|TRBV16
CASSPTGGNQPQHF
TGTGCCAGCAGTCCGACAGGGGGCAACCAGCCCCAGCATTTT
>TRBJ2-1|NA|TRBD2|TRBV2
CASSSWLAGGSSYNEQFF
TGTGCCAGCAGTTCATGGCTAGCGGGGGGAAGCTCCTACAATGAGCAGTTCTTC
>TRBJ1-2|once|NA|TRBV25-1
CASSGPRGYGYTF
TGTGCCAGCAGTGGGCCCAGGGGCTATGGCTACACCTTC
>TRBJ2-7|NA|TRBD1|TRBV30
CAWSLPWTGFGEQYF
TGTGCCTGGAGCCTCCCCTGGACAGGGTTTGGAGAGCAGTACTTC
>TRBJ1-2|NA|TRBD1|TRBV4-2
CASSFGQGAGYGYTF
TGTGCCAGCAGCTTTGGACAGGGGGCCGGCTATGGCTACACCTTC
>TRBJ2-7|NA|NA|TRBV11-3
CASTRSGLQREQYF
TGTGCCAGCACCCGATCCGGGCTGCAGAGGGAGCAGTACTTC
>TRBJ2-7|NA|NA|TRBV19
CASSISPGSSYEQYF
TGTGCCAGTAGTATAAGTCCGGGGAGCTCCTACGAGCAGTACTTC